The source of this T cell receptor (beta chain) is a study of identical twins. Study-level results: Out-of-frame alpha sequences common to twins were enriched for low generation probability. Zero-insertion analyses were open to partial confounding by invariant MAIT and iNKT cells. Insertions ran lower in abundant cord blood beta clonotypes, though not in memory repertoires.

The germline gives CDR1 ENHRY, CDR2 SYGVKD. V lost 11 bases to trimming and J lost 7 bases, with 17 bases between them. This CDR3 is built from 12 residues. TCRdb re-called the 5' RACE reads through MiXCR, storing one row per CDR3 protein. This table holds roughly 1.6 million distinct CDR3 sequences, about 31% found once. Details on this clonotype: Its antigen is unidentified.

Only healthy Caucasians were included as donors. V is TRBV10-3 and J is TRBJ1-2, with D tentatively TRBD1 (5 bases). Sequencing was done on a sample of cord blood. The receptor's source is a newborn girl in good health. In DNA, the CDR3 is TGTGCCTCCCTGGGGCAGGCTGGTGGCTACACCTTC. Encoded protein: CASLGQAGGYTF.